This TCR beta chain was identified during a study of blood T cell repertoires in COVID-19. Across 20 to 25 US areas, participants ranged in age from 18 to 89 years. CDR1 SGHTA and CDR2 FQGNSA come from the germline V gene. This CDR3 comprises 14 residues. The trim removed 1 base at V and 8 bases at J, leaving 1 base unmatched. Some clones are missing from TCRdb's copy, which holds only in-frame ones; the method was immunoSEQ multiplex PCR. Of 350,000 to 400,000 clones listed, roughly 87% are singletons. This receptor was taken from a woman younger than 45 who had recovered from COVID-19. The rearrangement links TRBV7-2 to TRBJ1-6; 8 nucleotides line up with TRBD1. Sequencing was carried out using PBMCs or T cells enriched from blood (not recorded which). The CDR3 sequence: CASSLDRGYSPLHF. The CDR3, as DNA: TGTGCCAGCAGCTTAGACAGGGGGTATTCACCCCTCCACTTT.